This T cell receptor beta chain appears in the sequencing data of a study of T cells in Graves' hyperthyroidism and ophthalmopathy. Study background: Peripheral blood was secured at the point of initial diagnosis, before any treatment.

Findings and caveats of the study: Median prediction lead before ophthalmopathy onset was 5.5 to 7 months with the model.

Patients with uncontrolled infections, other autoimmune diseases, pregnancy or lactation were excluded. RNA transcripts were the template for amplifying TCR beta CDR3 regions. HTBI primers drove first-round RT-PCR of the TCR CDR3. Via MiXCR, TCRdb re-called the multiplex PCR reads, giving one row per CDR3 protein. This sample has about 640,000 distinct CDR3 sequences, with around 20% found just once. In its sample, this clonotype was seen many times. Its antigen remains unknown. This receptor was obtained from a man aged 30 to 39 with Graves' ophthalmopathy. Sequenced input: blood.

The CDR3 spells CAISQTGTSDYEQYF. The CDR3 DNA follows: TGTGCCATCAGCCAGACCGGGACTAGCGACTACGAGCAGTACTTC. The chain joins TRBV10-3 to TRBJ2-7; 10 bases fit TRBD2. Per the germline V gene, CDR1 is ENHRY and CDR2 is SYGVKD. V dropped 6 bases and J dropped 3; count of bases not matched to a gene: 8. This CDR3 has 15 amino acids.